Below, 27 T cell receptor beta chains from the same sample are listed, as sequenced in a study of early T cells in non-severe SARS-CoV-2 infection. TCRdb itself ran the 5' RACE reads through MiXCR, one entry per CDR3 protein. The sample lists approximately 40,000 distinct CDR3 sequences, nearly 10% occurring once. Sequenced input: whole blood. All receptors come from an adult who was a healthcare worker with PCR-confirmed SARS-CoV-2 infection or an uninfected control (not recorded which).

The chain employs TRBV2 and TRBJ2-1, with D perhaps TRBD2 (7 bases). Per the germline V gene, CDR1 is SNHLY and CDR2 is FYNNEI. The CDR3 length is 15 residues. Trimming pared 1 base from V and 9 bases from J, leaving 16 bases between. The CDR3 DNA reads as TGTGCCAGCAGTGAAGTAGGGCTAGCGGACAGTGAGCAGTTCTTC. This translates into CASSEVGLADSEQFF.

This clonotype was observed many times. The chain carries TRBV19 and TRBJ2-2; no definite D call. Deletions cut 5 bases from V and 7 bases from J, with 23 bases between. CDR1 and CDR2 from the germline V gene are LNHDA and SQIVND (reference sequence). The CDR3 length is 17 residues. The CDR3 sequence: CASSGQLGRTFDGELFF. Here the CDR3 DNA reads TGTGCCAGTAGTGGCCAACTGGGCAGGACCTTTGACGGGGAGCTGTTTTTT.

The chain uses TRBV27 and TRBJ2-3; D may match TRBD1 or TRBD2 (6 bases each). Germline CDR1 is MNHEY and CDR2 is SMNVEV (reference sequence). The CDR3 spans 15 residues. V was clipped by 2 bases and J by 0 bases, with 9 bases between them. CDR3 DNA: TGTGCCAGCAGTTTAACAGGGACTAGCACAGATACGCAGTATTTT. It yields the protein CASSLTGTSTDTQYF.

This clonotype was observed many times. The V call is TRBV11-2, the J call TRBJ2-7; 9 positions agree with TRBD1. Germline trimming cut 5 bases from V and 1 base from J; bases unmatched to any gene: 12. The CDR3 runs to 17 residues. Germline lookup yields CDR1 SGHAT and CDR2 FQNNGV. This CDR3 is CASSATGQGRFSYEQYF. The CDR3 DNA reads as TGTGCCAGCAGCGCTACAGGACAGGGGAGATTTTCCTACGAGCAGTACTTC.

This clonotype was counted at least ten times. The V call is TRBV7-8, the J call TRBJ2-3; D unclear. Germline lookup yields CDR1 SGHVS and CDR2 FQNEAQ. V lost 7 bases and J 11 bases, leaving 19 bases between the germline ends. The CDR3 contains 13 residues. The CDR3 loop reads CASTPDALRMQYF. The CDR3 DNA follows: TGTGCCAGCACCCCTGACGCGTTACGTATGCAGTATTTT. Drawing the rest from reference TRBV7-8 and TRBJ2-3, the complete variable domain is GAGVSQSPRYKVAKRGQDVALRCDPISGHVSLFWYQQALGQGPEFLTYFQNEAQLDKSGLPSDRFFAERPEGSVSTLKIQRTQQEDSAVYLCASTPDALRMQYFGPGTRLTVL.

This clonotype was seen a few times. The chain links TRBV5-5 to TRBJ1-1; D unclear. The CDR3 is 13 amino acids. Deletions cut 4 bases from V and 4 bases from J, with 11 bases between. CDR1 is SGHKS, CDR2 YYEKEE, per germline (reference sequence). CDR3 nucleotide sequence: TGTGCCAGCAGCCTCCACCAACCCACTGAAGCTTTCTTT. It translates to CASSLHQPTEAFF.

This clonotype has more than one count but fewer than ten. The chain has TRBV19 and TRBJ2-5, with TRBD1 as a possible D gene (6 bases). Trimming stripped 3 bases from V and 2 bases from J, with 13 bases between. Germline V gives CDR1 LNHDA, CDR2 SQIVND (reference sequence). The CDR3 loop spans 15 amino acids. The CDR3 region is CASSINQGIQETQYF. The CDR3 DNA is TGTGCCAGTAGTATCAACCAGGGGATACAAGAGACCCAGTACTTC.

The V call is TRBV3-1, the J call TRBJ2-3; D is possibly TRBD2 (6 bases). Trimming pared 1 base from V and 9 bases from J, leaving 14 bases between. Germline assignment: CDR1 LGHDT and CDR2 YNNKEL (reference sequence). CDR3 length: 14 amino acids. The CDR3 nucleotides are TGTGCCAGCAGCCAAGGAATCCCAGGAGGGACGCAGTATTTT. Translation gives CASSQGIPGGTQYF.

The V and J genes are TRBV10-3 and TRBJ2-3, with TRBD1 matching 7 bases. Germline-derived CDR1 and CDR2 are ENHRY and SYGVKD. V was clipped by 8 bases and J by 6 bases; unmatched bases: 5. There are 12 residues in the CDR3. The CDR3 nucleotides are TGTGCCATCTCCGGGACAGAGGATACGCAGTATTTT. It is translated as CAISGTEDTQYF.

This clonotype was counted only a few times. Germline and junction disagree at one end, which may indicate a read error. This chain connects TRBV29-1 to TRBJ2-3; D perhaps matches TRBD1 (6 bases). The CDR3 is 14 residues long. The germline V gene has CDR1 SQVTM and CDR2 ANQGSEA. The CDR3 spells CSAEQGSSTDTQYF. Here the CDR3 DNA reads TGCAGCGCTGAACAGGGTTCGAGCACAGATACGCAGTATTTT.

Ten or more counts support this clonotype. The chain links TRBV5-4 to TRBJ1-1, with D maybe TRBD1 (5 bases). The CDR3 spans 17 residues. Trimming stripped 0 bases from V and 3 bases from J, with 18 bases between. Germline V gives CDR1 SGHNT, CDR2 YYREEE (reference sequence). The DNA of the CDR3 is TGTGCCAGCAGCTTGGATCGCGGGTGGGAAGGGGACACTGAAGCTTTCTTT. Translation: CASSLDRGWEGDTEAFF.

The sample holds many counts of this clonotype. This sequence joins TRBV19 and TRBJ2-2; tentatively, D is TRBD1 (6 bases). With 4 bases removed from V and 6 bases from J, the gap between germline ends came to 18 bases. The germline V gene has CDR1 LNHDA and CDR2 SQIVND (reference sequence). The CDR3 runs 16 residues. CDR3 protein: CASSKPGTTRAGELFF. CDR3 coding DNA: TGTGCCAGTAGTAAACCCGGGACAACGAGGGCCGGGGAGCTGTTTTTT.

This clonotype was picked up many times. This chain uses TRBV9 with TRBJ1-2; 7 nucleotides match TRBD1. V shed 0 bases and J 8 bases; nucleotides not matched to a gene: 7. CDR3 size: 14 residues. CDR1 and CDR2 from the germline V gene are SGDLS and YYNGEE. CDR3: CASSVVDAGGGYTF. The DNA for the CDR3 is TGTGCCAGCAGCGTAGTTGACGCAGGGGGAGGCTACACCTTC.

This clonotype occurred many times. The rearrangement uses TRBV4-3 and TRBJ1-3, with 7 bases matching TRBD1. Germline CDR1 is LGHNA and CDR2 is YSLEER. The V segment lost 4 bases and the J segment 0 bases; nucleotides outside the gene matches: 9. The CDR3 covers 17 residues. CDR3: CASSLERDRSSGNTIYF. The CDR3 bases are TGCGCCAGCAGCCTTGAAAGGGACAGATCCTCTGGAAACACCATATATTTT.

There are many counts of this clonotype. This chain connects TRBV14 to TRBJ1-1, with TRBD1 identical over 8 bases. V lost 4 bases to trimming and J lost 11 bases; unmatched junction nucleotides: 6. Looked up from germline, CDR1 is SGHDN and CDR2 is FVKESK. This CDR3 contains 12 residues. The CDR3 here is CASSLRGRRAFF. DNA of the CDR3: TGTGCCAGCAGCCTCAGGGGGCGCAGGGCTTTCTTT.

The chain joins TRBV7-2 to TRBJ1-2, with 9 bases that match TRBD1. The CDR3 runs to 14 residues. Germline CDR1 SGHTA, CDR2 FQGNSA. The V and J ends lost 5 bases and 8 bases, in that order; junction bases with no gene match: 9. The CDR3, as DNA: TGTGCCAGCAGCCCGACGACAGGGGGATACGGCTACACCTTC. As protein: CASSPTTGGYGYTF. Complete variable domain (other parts from reference TRBV7-2 and TRBJ1-2): GAGVSQSPSNKVTEKGKDVELRCDPISGHTALYWYRQSLGQGLEFLIYFQGNSAPDKSGLPSDRFSAERTGGSVSTLTIQRTQQEDSAVYLCASSPTTGGYGYTFGSGTRLTVV.

This clonotype occurred many times. The V gene is TRBV28, the J gene TRBJ2-7, with 7 bases fitting TRBD1. Trimming at V came to 7 bases and at J to 4 bases, leaving 19 bases not matched to a gene. This CDR3 spans 17 amino acids. Looked up from germline, CDR1 is MDHEN and CDR2 is SYDVKM. CDR3 loop: CASNAFKGQAEGYEQYF. The CDR3 bases are TGTGCCAGCAACGCCTTTAAAGGACAGGCCGAGGGGTACGAGCAGTACTTC. The entire variable domain, with the rest obtained from reference TRBV28 and TRBJ2-7, is as follows: DVKVTQSSRYLVKRTGEKVFLECVQDMDHENMFWYRQDPGLGLRLIYFSYDVKMKEKGDIPEGYSVSREKKERFSLILESASTNQTSMYLCASNAFKGQAEGYEQYFGPGTRLTVT.

This clonotype occurred many times. This chain connects TRBV5-4 to TRBJ1-1; D is ambiguous. The CDR3 consists of 15 residues. The V end was cut by 0 bases, the J end by 4 bases, with 13 bases between. CDR1 and CDR2 from the germline V gene are SGHNT and YYREEE (reference sequence). CDR3 sequence reads: CASSLAPSSSTEAFF. CDR3 nucleotide sequence: TGTGCCAGCAGCTTGGCGCCTAGTTCGAGCACTGAAGCTTTCTTT. Filled out from reference TRBV5-4 and TRBJ1-1, the complete variable domain reads ETGVTQSPTHLIKTRGQQVTLRCSSQSGHNTVSWYQQALGQGPQFIFQYYREEENGRGNFPPRFSGLQFPNYSSELNVNALELDDSALYLCASSLAPSSSTEAFFGQGTRLTVV.

This clonotype was found many times. The chain employs TRBV7-9 and TRBJ1-2; 7 bases fit TRBD1. V trimming: 3 bases; J trimming: 0 bases; junction bases outside the gene matches: 7. Germline loops: CDR1 SEHNR, CDR2 FQNEAQ (reference sequence). The CDR3 is 16 amino acids. CDR3 in amino acids: CASSLGQRLANYGYTF. CDR3 nucleotide sequence: TGTGCCAGCAGCTTGGGACAGCGACTTGCTAACTATGGCTACACCTTC. The full variable domain, completed using reference TRBV7-9 and TRBJ1-2, is DTGVSQNPRHKITKRGQNVTFRCDPISEHNRLYWYRQTLGQGPEFLTYFQNEAQLEKSRLLSDRFSAERPKGSFSTLEIQRTEQGDSAMYLCASSLGQRLANYGYTFGSGTRLTVV.

The chain couples TRBV6-5 to TRBJ2-7; 13 nucleotides match TRBD2. In germline, CDR1 is MNHEY, CDR2 SVGAGI. The trim removed 6 bases at V and 4 bases at J, leaving 6 bases unmatched. The CDR3 is 15 amino acids. The CDR3 is CASRETSGGAYEQYF. The CDR3 bases are TGTGCCAGCAGGGAAACTAGCGGGGGGGCATACGAGCAGTACTTC.

This clonotype was counted many times. This rearrangement joins TRBV29-1 to TRBJ2-3, with 8 bases aligning to TRBD1. Germline CDR1 SQVTM, CDR2 ANQGSEA. V lost 5 bases, J lost 0 bases, and 7 bases stayed unmatched. The CDR3 length is 15 residues. CDR3 residues: CSVCPRDRSTDTQYF. The CDR3 DNA reads TGCAGCGTTTGCCCAAGGGACAGGAGCACAGATACGCAGTATTTT.

This clonotype was picked up many times. CDR3 coding DNA: TGTGCCAGCAGCGTAGGACAGGGGAGAAATGAGCAGTTCTTC. This encodes CASSVGQGRNEQFF. This rearrangement joins TRBV9 to TRBJ2-1; TRBD1 matches 8 bases. The CDR3 has 14 residues. V shed 0 bases, J shed 7 bases, and the junction held 3 bases outside the gene matches. Germline assignment: CDR1 SGDLS and CDR2 YYNGEE.

The chain combines TRBV20-1 with TRBJ2-1, with 9 bases that match TRBD2. The CDR3 totals 17 residues. Germline lookup yields CDR1 DFQATT and CDR2 SNEGSKA (reference sequence). J was trimmed by 2 bases and V by 1 base; bases with no gene match: 9. For the CDR3, the DNA is TGCAGTGCTAGAGCATCCCTTAGCGGGGGTACCTACAATGAGCAGTTCTTC. Residues: CSARASLSGGTYNEQFF.

The sample holds a few counts of this clonotype. The chain couples TRBV7-9 to TRBJ2-3, with D maybe TRBD2 (5 bases). Trimming removed 8 bases at V and 0 bases at J, with 12 bases between. Germline V lookup: CDR1 SEHNR, CDR2 FQNEAQ (reference sequence). This CDR3 spans 14 amino acids. CDR3 protein: CASPREGSTDTQYF. DNA for the CDR3: TGTGCCAGCCCCCGGGAAGGAAGCACAGATACGCAGTATTTT.

This chain uses TRBV6-6 with TRBJ2-1, with D possibly matching TRBD1 (5 bases). Trimming removed 5 bases from V and 6 bases from J, with 11 bases in between. The length of the CDR3 is 13 residues. Germline V lookup: CDR1 MNHNY, CDR2 SVGAGI (reference sequence). The CDR3 DNA sequence: TGTGCCAGCAGTGAAAACAGGATCAATGAGCAGTTCTTC. This sequence encodes CASSENRINEQFF.

This clonotype was found many times. The V and J genes are TRBV12-3 or TRBV12-4 and TRBJ2-7; 8 positions agree with TRBD2. CDR3 length: 14 amino acids. Trimming took 6 bases from V and 2 from J; bases not matched to a gene: 6. CDR3 loop: CASSLGGGPYEQYF. The CDR3 nucleotides are TGTGCCAGCAGCCTTGGCGGGGGGCCCTACGAGCAGTACTTC.

The genes are TRBV5-1 and TRBJ1-1; D remains ambiguous. With 6 bases removed from V and 3 bases from J, the gap between germline ends came to 15 bases. CDR3 size: 14 residues. Germline V gene data show CDR1 as SGHRS and CDR2 as YFSETQ. Here the CDR3 reads CASTPVGRDTEAFF. DNA for the CDR3: TGCGCCAGCACCCCGGTTGGTCGGGACACTGAAGCTTTCTTT.